This TCR beta chain stems from a study of blood T cells in healthy people across ages. The CDR3 spans 13 residues. The germline V and J ends were trimmed by 3 bases and 5 bases, with 11 bases remaining between them. Germline loops: CDR1 DFQATT, CDR2 SNEGSKA (reference sequence). Then a second PCR, running roughly 7 to 11 cycles, was carried out with a sample-barcoded 5' primer and a J-beta primer mix. Each CDR3 protein gets one entry after TCRdb re-called the 5' RACE reads with MiXCR. The table lists some 1.5 million distinct CDR3 sequences, 28% of them singletons, with 7.7% in the top ten. In this sample, this clonotype turned up once. Its matching antigen is unknown. A much larger clonotype is one base distant, so this may be a read error. General study points: Whereas aged donors had fewer naive CD4+ cells, long-lived donors had more of them and higher diversity.

Sequenced material: blood. The sequence came from a woman aged 25 to 39 in good health. This sequence joins TRBV20-1 and TRBJ2-4; D may be TRBD1 (6 bases). The CDR3 spells CSARTGRQNIQYF. CDR3 sequence (DNA): TGCAGTGCTAGGACAGGAAGACAAAACATTCAGTACTTC.